The following is a TCR beta chain sequence with its context. There is no known antigen for this receptor. No base-level quality is on record; no much larger clone is a single base apart. CDR1 and CDR2, per the germline V gene, are MDHEN and SYDVKM. From cysteine to phenylalanine, the CDR3 is 12 amino acids long. Left in the record is the CDR3 DNA by itself, 36 bases read in frame from the first base. V is pared back by 4 bases and J by 2 bases, with 6 bases lying between the germline termini. The cohort was made up of 650 to 700 healthy bone marrow donors. Cohort members were all nominally healthy when sampled, although unrecorded immune exposures were likely present. The donor tested CMV seropositive and was one of the 289 seropositive cohort members. A peripheral blood sample was collected from each donor, and TCR beta sequencing was performed on peripheral blood mononuclear cells. Genomic DNA was extracted from the blood cell samples with the Qiagen DNeasy Blood Extraction Kit.

This entry comes from a study of cytomegalovirus exposure and HLA in healthy donors (dated by TCRdb to the late 2010s). Notes on the research overall: According to an earlier analysis of 550 to 750 of the donors, 150 million to 200 million T cells yielded 100 million or so unique TCR beta sequences and approximately 280 Gb of sequence data. Every discovery cohort repertoire had been produced on one sequencing platform. Along with the roughly 610-subject first cohort, a separate validation cohort of over a hundred different subjects was used. The later analysis used no new phenotypic data to find candidate immune exposures, relying instead on TCR beta sequences and their occurrence across donors. The genetic ancestry cluster associated with self-reported Caucasian donors included about 84% of the roughly 400 genotyped donors. Using immunosequencing, the study profiled T cell repertoires from about 650 subjects and related those repertoires to cytomegalovirus serostatus. An earlier analysis of approximately 640 of the donors applied high-throughput TCR beta sequencing to assess whether each TCR beta V gene segment acted as functional or pseudogenic. A later analysis re-examined previously published TCR beta repertoires from about 670 donors and added high-resolution HLA genotyping to investigate patterns of TCR occurrence. The number of typed donors differed by locus: about 629-640 for A, B, C, DRB1 and DQB1; approximately 530 for DQA1; 600 to 610 for DPA1; and 450 to 480 for DPB1. About five DR-DQ haplotypes were handled as single units for association and clustering, since linkage in the cohort was strong. Donor age, sex, ethnicity and CMV serostatus were compiled together with the repertoire data. The study was designed to test whether signatures of past pathogen exposure could be identified by cataloging public T cell receptors. HLA typing covered class I and class II loci at four-digit resolution. Among about 360 genotyped donors of the cohort, an average of 235,054 unique TCR beta nucleotide sequences were sequenced per donor, roughly a sixth of them non-productive. A later genetic analysis used genome-wide SNP genotypes for about 55% of the 666 donors, treating that subset as a discovery cohort. Approximately 300 gigabases of sequencing data and approximately 91 million unique TCR sequences made up an early release that covered 500 to 650 HLA-typed donors. The study combined high-throughput TCR immunosequencing, statistical association of individual TCRs with disease status, and machine learning to predict cytomegalovirus infection status. The research as a whole found: At a false discovery rate of 0.05, a later analysis linked some 17,000 TCR beta sequences to specific HLA alleles. CMV serostatus was the only immune exposure information available for the cohort. In vitro tests confirmed that a few of the cytomegalovirus-associated TCR beta chains recognize cytomegalovirus antigens. The classifier was reported to diagnose cytomegalovirus status with high specificity and sensitivity in both the original cohort and the validation cohort. A later analysis reported that several top co-occurrence clusters appeared linked to parvovirus B19, influenza, CMV and Epstein-Barr virus. Across donors, most TCR sequences were observed very rarely, whereas some public TCRs were present in many individuals. A further reported finding was that TCR beta sequences accurately predicted the HLA-A and HLA-B alleles for most subjects in the first cohort. Roughly uniform sequencing depth across donors was assumed in presence/absence analyses, although this assumption may not hold. Compared with the approximately 720-donor mean, donors in an Asian-associated ancestry cluster had fewer N-insertions in productive TCRs, according to a later genetic analysis. When HLA alleles, especially DR and DQ, strongly co-occurred, attributing TCR associations to individual alleles was difficult. In an earlier analysis of around 600 of the donors, most TCR beta V segments were observed in productive rearrangements about 90% or about 30% of the time, broadly matching IMGT annotations. Because the 87-base-pair reads could not distinguish some IMGT-functional V segments, including TRBV6-2 and TRBV6-3, those segments were excluded. A total of 164 TCR beta chains were listed by the study as associated with cytomegalovirus. Because HLA typing was unavailable for some donors at each locus, only the typed subset was used in association tests. According to a later analysis, most CMV-associated TCR beta chains appeared to be HLA-restricted, and the HLA associations seemed to be driven largely by CMV exposure. The authors suggested that the approach could potentially be generalized to other disease states and immunological phenotypes. This cohort had only TCR beta chains sequenced, and the lack of alpha or paired-chain data limited which features could be detected. A cluster of highly shared sequence variants was judged likely to be a technical artifact of the sequencing pipeline. A later analysis found that TCR association rates varied across HLA loci, with DRB1 alleles showing the most associated TCRs and HLA-C alleles the fewest. Linkage disequilibrium might explain the correlated functional status among segregating V segments, but an unknown experimental factor could not be ruled out. Compared with equally common non-associated chains, HLA-associated TCR beta chains in a later analysis were more clonally expanded and had lower generation probabilities. About 17 rarely observed V segments, including chromosome 9 orphons, were excluded from the earlier analysis of about 600 of the donors because counts were too low. A later genetic analysis associated a missense DCLRE1C variant with V-gene and J-gene trimming of TCR beta chains, and an independent cohort replicated the association.

Library prep was done by the immunoSEQ multiplex PCR assay. The multiplex PCR relied on a mix of 60 forward primers for TCR Vbeta segments and 13 reverse primers for TCR Jbeta segments. Amplification of the CDR3 region of rearranged TCR beta genes was performed with a multiplex PCR assay on genomic DNA. On the Illumina HiSeq System, the amplified TCR beta libraries were sequenced as 87-base-pair reads. The paper's data handling went like this. In a later analysis, 70 million to 95 million unique TCR beta chains were counted across the roughly 670 repertoires, and approximately 11 million of these chains were shared by at least two donors. Raw reads were error-corrected and collapsed into unique sequences by a nearest-neighbor algorithm in which closely related sequences were merged to remove PCR and sequencing errors. To assign V, D and J gene segments, CDR3 sequences were aligned to IMGT reference sequences. For a sequence to be retained, a match of at least six nucleotides was required to both a V gene segment and a J gene segment. Rearrangements were called productive when the CDR3 lacked stop codons and stayed in frame with V and J; all others were non-productive. CDR3 was defined by IMGT convention, running from the second conserved V-encoded cysteine to the conserved J-encoded phenylalanine. Sequences without an unambiguous match to a single V gene segment were excluded from the earlier analysis of about 600 of the donors. An earlier analysis of some 610 of the donors called V segments functional above 56.7% productive rearrangements and segregating when the between-donor standard deviation exceeded 5%. To diagnose cytomegalovirus status from the catalog of TCR beta chain sequences, a statistical classification framework was built. A later analysis assigned V and J genes by comparing TCR nucleotide sequences with IMGT/GENE-DB human TR gene sequences. In a later analysis, CDR3 sequences and most-parsimonious VDJ recombination scenarios were assigned using the TCRdist pipeline. In a later analysis, each TCR beta chain was defined by its CDR3 amino acid sequence together with its V-gene family, and reads without a unique V-gene family were excluded. To address suspected cross-contamination and a sequencing artifact, a later analysis removed approximately 590 highly shared, low-generation-probability nucleotide sequences. For each public chain, a later analysis derived a clonal expansion index from normalized ranks of inferred template counts within each repertoire. A later analysis computed generation probabilities with a VDJ recombination model fitted to out-of-frame rearrangements, and checked the results against IGoR. In a later analysis, hypergeometric tests were used to score TCR-TCR, TCR-HLA and TCR-CMV co-occurrence, with a repertoire-size bias correction applied to TCR pairs. False discovery rates were estimated in a later analysis by permuting HLA or CMV assignments 20 times. In a later analysis, co-occurring TCRs were grouped with DBSCAN, and TCRdist sequence similarity was added when clustering was performed within HLA-allele-positive subsets. Repertoires with fewer than 30,000 or more than 120,000 public chains were left out of co-occurrence clustering, as were a handful of repertoires with anomalous nucleotide sharing. TCRdb took this table from immuneACCESS and kept in-frame rearrangements with V and J called. Such tables lack part of the clones; where checked against another copy, unresolved V genes explain under half of the gap, and the rest is unexplained. D and trimming were read from the DNA, whereas the V and J calls and clone size are those reported in that table. Recorded for this sample are 120,000 or so clones; roughly four fifths of them occurred a single time. About 11% of the sample is in the top ten clones.

The receptor comes from a male donor in good health and CMV-seropositive. The specimen was PBMCs. Rearrangement joined TRBV28 to TRBJ2-7; the best D guess is TRBD1, with 5 bases matching. The DNA sequence follows: TGTGCCAGCAGTTGGGGCCCCTACGAGCAGTACTTC. Translated, it gives CASSWGPYEQYF.